Detailed here is one TCR beta chain. Sequenced by immunoSEQ multiplex PCR; TCRdb stores in-frame clones only, minus some. Counted here are about 60,000 clones, 85% to 95% occurring once; the ten biggest clones make up approximately 0.85%. These data are taken from a study of T cell changes during pregnancy in multiple sclerosis. Sequences were derived from peripheral blood, sampled in the first trimester of pregnancy. This clonotype originated in a female donor with multiple sclerosis, enrolled in a pregnancy study.

The CDR3 spells CASATGLWTEAFF. The DNA of the CDR3 is TGTGCCAGTGCGACAGGGCTCTGGACTGAAGCTTTCTTT. The V and J genes are TRBV25-1 and TRBJ1-1; 7 bases agree with TRBD1. After removal of 9 bases from V and 5 bases from J, the junction contained 9 bases not matched to a gene. The CDR3 has 13 amino acids. Germline V gene sequence: CDR1 MGHDK, CDR2 SYGVNS.